The rows below give T cell receptor beta chains drawn from one sample of a study of blood T cell repertoires in COVID-19. The method was immunoSEQ multiplex PCR; TCRdb's version includes in-frame clones alone and lacks a portion of them. The sample contains approximately 300,000 clones, about 87% of which appear only once. The sequencing input was PBMCs or T cells enriched from blood (not recorded which). These receptors originate from a woman in her twenties or thirties who had recovered from COVID-19. The CDR3 runs from the conserved cysteine through the conserved F or W. Fields, in order: clone size, V gene, D gene, J gene, CDR3 protein, CDR3 DNA. A D gene is named only where the DNA matches it firmly. The size of a clone is reported for some rows only, either as once, few or many, or as a class for expanded clones.

few	TRBV5-4	TRBD1	TRBJ2-2	CASRLGQGLTGELFF	TGTGCCAGCAGGTTGGGACAGGGCCTCACCGGGGAGCTGTTTTTT
-	TRBV7-2	TRBD1	TRBJ1-5	CASTQGGNQPQHF	TGTGCCAGCACACAGGGGGGGAATCAGCCCCAGCATTTT
-	TRBV10-2	-	TRBJ1-5	CASSDLDTPQPQHF	TGCGCCAGCAGTGACCTGGACACTCCGCAGCCCCAGCATTTT
-	TRBV5-1	-	TRBJ1-1	CASSPTGRTTGAFF	TGCGCCAGCAGCCCTACAGGGAGAACCACCGGGGCTTTCTTT
-	TRBV2	-	TRBJ1-4	CASNREGAPNEKLFF	TGTGCCAGCAATCGCGAAGGGGCCCCGAACGAAAAACTGTTTTTT
-	TRBV5-6	-	TRBJ1-1	CASSLSGTEAFF	TGTGCCAGCAGCTTGTCCGGGACTGAAGCTTTCTTT
-	TRBV11-2	TRBD1	TRBJ2-3	CASRSLQGARSTDTQYF	TGTGCCAGCAGATCACTACAGGGGGCGCGGAGCACAGATACGCAGTATTTT
-	TRBV7-6	TRBD1	TRBJ1-6	CASSRDRGGSPLHF	TGTGCCAGCAGCCGAGACAGGGGTGGTTCACCCCTCCACTTT
-	TRBV28	TRBD1	TRBJ1-2	CASSWGQSTTHGYTF	TGTGCCAGCAGTTGGGGACAGTCTACAACTCATGGCTACACCTTC
-	TRBV27	-	TRBJ2-7	CASSPRLFSYEQYF	TGTGCCAGCAGTCCCCGACTATTCTCCTACGAGCAGTACTTC
-	TRBV9	-	TRBJ2-1	CASSVSRGEQFF	TGTGCCAGCAGCGTAAGTCGGGGTGAGCAGTTCTTC
-	TRBV19	-	TRBJ1-3	CASSITRDSGNTIYF	TGTGCCAGTAGTATAACCAGGGACTCTGGAAACACCATATATTTT
-	TRBV28	TRBD2	TRBJ2-3	CASSLLAADTQYF	TGTGCCAGCAGTTTACTAGCGGCAGATACGCAGTATTTT
-	TRBV7-6	-	TRBJ2-7	CASSLGERVTYEQYF	TGTGCCAGCAGCCTAGGGGAGAGGGTGACATACGAGCAGTACTTC
-	TRBV19	TRBD1	TRBJ1-5	CASSMTGGNQPQHF	TGTGCCAGTAGTATGACAGGGGGCAATCAGCCCCAGCATTTT
-	TRBV5-4	TRBD1	TRBJ1-1	CASSLPANRGANTEAFF	TGTGCCAGCAGCTTACCCGCGAACAGGGGGGCGAACACTGAAGCTTTCTTT
-	TRBV4-1	-	TRBJ1-1	CASSHPPMGREAFF	TGCGCCAGCAGCCACCCTCCCATGGGGCGTGAAGCTTTCTTT
-	TRBV5-6	-	TRBJ1-1	CASRGRQGNTEAFF	TGTGCCAGCCGAGGGAGGCAGGGGAACACTGAAGCTTTCTTT
-	TRBV18	-	TRBJ1-1	CASSPPWGQVTEAFF	TGTGCCAGCTCACCACCGTGGGGGCAAGTCACTGAAGCTTTCTTT
once	TRBV3-1/TRBV3-2	TRBD1	TRBJ1-5	CASSRSTGGGNQPQHF	TGTGCCAGCAGCCGATCCACAGGGGGGGGCAATCAGCCCCAGCATTTT
-	TRBV5-4	-	TRBJ2-5	CASSSWTGETQYF	TGTGCCAGCAGCTCCTGGACGGGGGAGACCCAGTACTTC
-	TRBV5-1	-	TRBJ2-7	CASSLPFGSYEQYF	TGCGCCAGCAGCTTGCCCTTCGGCTCCTACGAGCAGTACTTC
-	TRBV7-9	-	TRBJ1-3	CASSLSAPGILISGNTIYF	TGTGCCAGCAGCTTATCTGCCCCAGGGATTTTGATCTCTGGAAACACCATATATTTT
-	TRBV5-1	TRBD1	TRBJ2-2	CASRGQGANTGELFF	TGCGCCAGCAGAGGACAGGGGGCAAACACCGGGGAGCTGTTTTTT
-	TRBV6-4	TRBD1	TRBJ1-1	CARQGLPEAFF	TGTGCCAGACAGGGGCTTCCTGAAGCTTTCTTT
-	TRBV5-6	-	TRBJ2-5	CASRARGLEETQYF	TGTGCCAGCAGAGCCCGTGGGTTGGAGGAGACCCAGTACTTC
-	TRBV5-4	-	TRBJ2-3	CASSSPRGGTDTQYF	TGTGCCAGCAGCTCCCCCAGGGGCGGGACAGATACGCAGTATTTT
-	TRBV12-2	-	TRBJ1-2	CASRPERPGQGDYGYTF	TGTGCAAGTCGCCCCGAAAGGCCGGGACAGGGGGACTATGGCTACACCTTC
-	TRBV30	-	TRBJ2-7	CAWSRGYEQYF	TGTGCCTGGAGTCGGGGTTACGAGCAGTACTTC
-	TRBV5-4	TRBD2	TRBJ2-1	CASSGRGGDNEQFF	TGTGCCAGCAGCGGGAGGGGAGGGGACAATGAGCAGTTCTTC
-	TRBV28	-	TRBJ1-2	CASSRSTNGYTF	TGTGCCAGCAGCCGGTCGACAAATGGCTACACCTTC
-	TRBV27	TRBD2	TRBJ2-1	CASSLLHQRGGFNEQFF	TGTGCCAGCAGTTTATTACACCAGCGGGGGGGCTTCAATGAGCAGTTCTTC
few	TRBV4-2	-	TRBJ1-2	CASSQVVTDGANYGYTF	TGTGCCAGCAGCCAAGTAGTCACAGACGGTGCTAACTATGGCTACACCTTC
-	TRBV4-1	-	TRBJ2-1	CASSQDRIEPGNEQFF	TGCGCCAGCAGCCAAGATCGGATAGAGCCGGGGAATGAGCAGTTCTTC
-	TRBV5-4	TRBD2	TRBJ2-5	CASSSPTSGWIETQYF	TGTGCCAGCAGCTCGCCCACTAGCGGGTGGATCGAGACCCAGTACTTC
-	TRBV19	-	TRBJ2-7	CASSSGRTDSYEQYF	TGTGCCAGTAGTAGCGGCAGGACAGACTCCTACGAGCAGTACTTC
-	TRBV7-9	TRBD1	TRBJ1-1	CASSRIQGRFRNTEAFF	TGTGCCAGCAGCAGAATACAGGGGCGCTTTCGGAACACTGAAGCTTTCTTT
few	TRBV6-1	-	TRBJ2-1	CASSEANQYNEQFF	TGTGCCAGCAGTGAAGCGAACCAGTACAATGAGCAGTTCTTC
-	TRBV4-3	-	TRBJ2-2	CASSQDHRRLFF	TGCGCCAGCAGCCAAGACCACAGAAGGCTGTTTTTT
once	TRBV7-3	TRBD1	TRBJ1-1	CASSPTGENTEAFF	TGTGCCAGCAGCCCGACAGGGGAGAACACTGAAGCTTTCTTT